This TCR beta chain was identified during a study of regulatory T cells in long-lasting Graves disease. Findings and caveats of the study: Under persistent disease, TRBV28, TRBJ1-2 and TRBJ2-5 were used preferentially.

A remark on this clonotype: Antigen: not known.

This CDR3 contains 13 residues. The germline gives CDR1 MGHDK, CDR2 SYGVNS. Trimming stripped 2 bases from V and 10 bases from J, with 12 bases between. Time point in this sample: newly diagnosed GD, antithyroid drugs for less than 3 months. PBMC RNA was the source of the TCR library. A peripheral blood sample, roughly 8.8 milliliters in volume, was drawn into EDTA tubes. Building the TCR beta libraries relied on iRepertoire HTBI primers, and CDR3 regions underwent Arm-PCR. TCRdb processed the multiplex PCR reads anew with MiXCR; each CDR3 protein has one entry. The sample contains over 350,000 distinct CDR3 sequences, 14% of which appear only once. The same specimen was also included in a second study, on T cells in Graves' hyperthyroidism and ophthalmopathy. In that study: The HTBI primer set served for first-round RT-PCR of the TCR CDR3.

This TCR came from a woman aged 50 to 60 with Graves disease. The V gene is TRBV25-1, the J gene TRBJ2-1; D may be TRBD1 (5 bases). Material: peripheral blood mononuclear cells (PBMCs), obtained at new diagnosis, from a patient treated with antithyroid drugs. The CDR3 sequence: CASSEPGRAEQFF. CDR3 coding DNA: TGTGCCAGCAGTGAACCAGGCAGGGCAGAGCAGTTCTTC.